This T cell receptor (beta chain) was recovered during a study of response to subunit inactivated influenza vaccine. This clonotype was seen more than once but under ten times. No antigen is known for it. V lost 5 bases and J lost 9; bases outside the gene matches: 9. This CDR3 comprises 16 residues. CDR1 and CDR2 from the germline V gene are MGHDK and SYGVNS. Whole-study findings and limits: It was the authors' suggestion that each seasonal influenza vaccination recruits few new T cells.

From the RT-PCR reads, TCRdb called clonotypes with MiXCR, one entry per CDR3 protein. The sample has more than 700,000 distinct CDR3 sequences, approximately 22% seen once. V usage is TRBV25-1 and J usage is TRBJ2-1; 14 bases are a match to TRBD2. Sample: PBMCs from blood, taken 4 to 6 days after vaccination. The receptor was derived from a man aged 50 or older who received an inactivated influenza vaccine. The CDR3 sequence: CASSHRLAGGPVEQFF. The CDR3 DNA reads TGTGCCAGCAGTCACAGACTAGCGGGAGGGCCGGTTGAGCAGTTCTTC.